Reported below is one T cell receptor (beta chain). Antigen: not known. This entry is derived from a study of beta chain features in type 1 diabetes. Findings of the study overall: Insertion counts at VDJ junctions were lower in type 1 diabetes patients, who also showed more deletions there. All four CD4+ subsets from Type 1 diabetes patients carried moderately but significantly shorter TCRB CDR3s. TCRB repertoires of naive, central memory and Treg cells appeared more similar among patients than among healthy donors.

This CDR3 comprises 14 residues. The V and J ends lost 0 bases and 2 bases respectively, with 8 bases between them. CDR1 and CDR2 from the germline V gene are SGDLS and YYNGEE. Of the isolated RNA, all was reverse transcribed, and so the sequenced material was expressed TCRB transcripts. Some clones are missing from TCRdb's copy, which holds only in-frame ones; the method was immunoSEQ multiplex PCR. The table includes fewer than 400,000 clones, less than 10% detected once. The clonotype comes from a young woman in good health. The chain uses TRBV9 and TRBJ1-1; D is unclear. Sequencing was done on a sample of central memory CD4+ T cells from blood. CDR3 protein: CASSVGPDNTEAFF. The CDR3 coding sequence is TGTGCCAGCAGCGTAGGGCCAGACAACACTGAAGCTTTCTTT.